These 23 T cell receptor beta chains were all obtained from the same sample, sequenced in a study of T-cell memory formation after mild COVID-19. TCRdb used MiXCR to reprocess the 5' RACE reads, holding one entry per CDR3 protein. This table holds about 270,000 distinct CDR3 sequences, 16% found once. The specimen sequenced was PBMCs or a T cell subset sorted from them (not recorded which). The receptors stem from a man aged 18 to 29 who had mild COVID-19 (a few samples of this study predate the infection). Cell type and time point are not known.

This clonotype was seen more than once but under ten times. The chain joins TRBV19 to TRBJ2-3; D is unclear. Germline assignment: CDR1 LNHDA and CDR2 SQIVND (reference sequence). This CDR3 is built from 11 residues. V dropped 5 bases and J dropped 7 bases, with 7 bases sitting between them. CDR3 DNA sequence: TGTGCCAGTAGTGTCCAACATACGCAGTATTTT. As protein: CASSVQHTQYF.

The chain employs TRBV28 and TRBJ1-5; D possibly corresponds to TRBD1 (5 bases). Germline CDR1 and CDR2: MDHEN and SYDVKM. The CDR3 consists of 14 residues. Trimming took off 6 bases at V and 4 bases at J, with 13 bases between the two ends. CDR3 region: CASRNQGKNQPQHF. The CDR3 DNA reads TGTGCCAGCAGAAATCAGGGAAAAAATCAGCCCCAGCATTTT.

This clonotype turned up a few times. The chain carries TRBV4-1 and TRBJ1-5; no firm D call. Germline CDR1 MGHRA, CDR2 YSYEKL. The length of the CDR3 is 15 residues. Trimming shortened V by 4 bases and J by 6 bases, and 16 bases separated the two germline ends. The CDR3 here is CASSPELGSTQPQHF. The CDR3 DNA reads as TGCGCCAGCAGCCCAGAGTTAGGGTCTACTCAGCCCCAGCATTTT.

The CDR3 bases are TGTGCCAGCAGCCAAGAAGCGGGGGGATACACAGATACGCAGTATTTT. This sequence encodes CASSQEAGGYTDTQYF. J is TRBJ2-3 and V is TRBV14; TRBD2 aligns across 9 bases. Germline CDR1 SGHDN, CDR2 FVKESK. The V gene end was trimmed by 0 bases and the J gene end by 2 bases; junction bases not matched to a gene: 3. The CDR3 consists of 16 residues.

This chain joins TRBV7-9 and TRBJ2-7, with 11 nucleotides matching TRBD1. The V gene end was trimmed by 3 bases and the J gene end by 0 bases; junction bases not matched to a gene: 7. Looked up from germline, CDR1 is SEHNR and CDR2 is FQNEAQ (reference sequence). The CDR3 is 17 amino acids. CDR3 in amino acids: CASSFLGQGVHSYEQYF. CDR3 bases: TGTGCCAGCAGCTTTTTGGGACAGGGGGTACACTCCTACGAGCAGTACTTC. Drawing the rest from reference TRBV7-9 and TRBJ2-7, the complete variable domain is DTGVSQNPRHKITKRGQNVTFRCDPISEHNRLYWYRQTLGQGPEFLTYFQNEAQLEKSRLLSDRFSAERPKGSFSTLEIQRTEQGDSAMYLCASSFLGQGVHSYEQYFGPGTRLTVT.

At least ten counts were recorded for this clonotype. The chain couples TRBV2 to TRBJ2-3; possibly TRBD1 or TRBD2 for D (5 bases each). Per germline, CDR1 SNHLY and CDR2 FYNNEI. The CDR3 has 14 residues. V shed 6 bases and J shed 1 base, with 11 bases lying between them. CDR3 bases: TGTGCCAGCAGCCGACAGAGGGGCACAGATACGCAGTATTTT. It is translated as CASSRQRGTDTQYF.

This sequence joins TRBV7-6 and TRBJ2-1; 10 bases map to TRBD1. CDR1 is SGHVS, CDR2 FNYEAQ, per germline. The V and J ends lost 1 base and 7 bases, in that order; junction bases with no gene match: 7. There are 16 residues in the CDR3. As DNA, the CDR3 is TGTGCCAGCAGCTTAGTACCCCCGGGACAGGGGAATGAGCAGTTCTTC. Translating gives CASSLVPPGQGNEQFF.

This chain uses TRBV20-1 with TRBJ1-5; weak D call: TRBD1 (5 bases). Germline V gene sequence: CDR1 DFQATT, CDR2 SNEGSKA (reference sequence). This CDR3 is 15 amino acids long. The ends were cut back, 1 base at V and 3 bases at J, with 13 bases in the middle. The CDR3 here is CSARGGTGVNQPQHF. In nucleotides, the CDR3 is TGCAGTGCTAGAGGCGGGACTGGGGTCAATCAGCCCCAGCATTTT.

The sample holds a few counts of this clonotype. This chain links TRBV6-5 with TRBJ1-6, with D unclear. In germline, CDR1 is MNHEY, CDR2 SVGAGI. The CDR3 runs to 16 residues. V was clipped by 2 bases and J by 0 bases, with 8 bases between them. Written as DNA, the CDR3 is TGTGCCAGCAGTTACGATAAGGGCTCCTATAATTCACCCCTCCACTTT. The encoded protein is CASSYDKGSYNSPLHF.

The chain carries TRBV7-3 and TRBJ1-5, with no clear D. Germline V gene lookup returns CDR1 SGHTA and CDR2 FQGTGA. V was shortened by 7 bases and J by 2 bases, with 12 bases between the two germline ends. The CDR3 extends over 14 amino acids. The CDR3 reads CASNKDEGNQPQHF. In nucleotides, the CDR3 is TGTGCCAGCAACAAAGATGAGGGCAATCAGCCCCAGCATTTT.

The V call is TRBV20-1, the J call TRBJ2-7, with 8 bases aligning to TRBD1. After removal of 6 bases from V and 4 bases from J, the junction contained 11 bases not matched to a gene. Germline V gives CDR1 DFQATT, CDR2 SNEGSKA (reference sequence). This CDR3 contains 14 residues. CDR3 bases: TGCAGTGCCGGGATGGACAGGGTCCCTTACGAGCAGTACGTC. This sequence encodes CSAGMDRVPYEQYV.

This clonotype was counted ten times or more. The chain links TRBV7-2 to TRBJ2-1; 10 nucleotides agree with TRBD2. The V and J ends lost 5 bases and 4 bases, in that order; junction bases with no gene match: 8. CDR1 and CDR2 from the germline V gene are SGHTA and FQGNSA. The CDR3 covers 16 residues. The CDR3 loop is CASSPYSGGSYNEQFF. For the CDR3, the DNA is TGTGCCAGCAGCCCCTATAGCGGGGGGTCGTACAATGAGCAGTTCTTC.

Only a few counts were recorded for this clonotype. CDR3 region: CASSLVGLSNEQFF. In nucleotides, the CDR3 is TGTGCCAGCAGCTTAGTGGGACTGTCTAATGAGCAGTTCTTC. The chain uses TRBV11-2 and TRBJ2-1, with D tentatively TRBD2 (6 bases). The CDR3 consists of 14 residues. The germline V gene encodes CDR1 SGHAT and CDR2 FQNNGV. The V end was cut by 1 base, the J end by 7 bases, with 11 bases between.

This clonotype has more than one count but fewer than ten. V and J are TRBV4-3 and TRBJ2-2, with TRBD2 as a possible D gene (6 bases). The CDR3 sequence is 16 residues long. CDR1 LGHNA and CDR2 YSLEER come from the germline V gene. The germline V and J ends were trimmed by 0 bases and 3 bases, with 11 bases remaining between them. The CDR3 nucleotides read TGCGCCAGCAGCCAAGAATCGGAGGGCTACACCGGGGAGCTGTTTTTT. It translates to CASSQESEGYTGELFF.

This clonotype occurred a few times. The chain couples TRBV28 to TRBJ1-4; 8 nucleotides line up with TRBD1. This CDR3 is built from 14 residues. V dropped 6 bases and J dropped 8; count of bases not matched to a gene: 8. CDR1 is MDHEN, CDR2 SYDVKM, per germline. The CDR3 protein is CASREGTGREKLFF. Here the CDR3 DNA reads TGTGCCAGCAGGGAAGGGACAGGAAGGGAAAAACTGTTTTTT. Supplemented by reference TRBV28 and TRBJ1-4, the full variable domain reads DVKVTQSSRYLVKRTGEKVFLECVQDMDHENMFWYRQDPGLGLRLIYFSYDVKMKEKGDIPEGYSVSREKKERFSLILESASTNQTSMYLCASREGTGREKLFFGSGTQLSVL.

The table lists this clonotype with a few counts. The rearrangement joins TRBV27 to TRBJ2-7; tentatively, D is TRBD1 or TRBD2 (5 bases each). There are 15 residues in the CDR3. Trimming took 5 bases from V and 7 from J, leaving 21 bases between them. Germline CDR1 MNHEY, CDR2 SMNVEV (reference sequence). The CDR3 DNA follows: TGTGCCAGCAGTCACAGACCGGGACGGAAAACAGAGCAGTACTTC. This codes for CASSHRPGRKTEQYF.

This clonotype was picked up a small number of times. The genes are TRBV5-1 and TRBJ1-1; a weak D match, TRBD1 (5 bases). V was pared by 5 bases and J by 4 bases, with 15 bases between. The CDR3 contains 14 residues. Germline loops: CDR1 SGHRS, CDR2 YFSETQ. CDR3: CASRNQGSSTEAFF. DNA for the CDR3: TGCGCCAGCAGGAATCAGGGTTCGAGCACTGAAGCTTTCTTT.

A few counts support this clonotype. This chain connects TRBV25-1 to TRBJ1-6; TRBD1 is a possible D gene (6 bases). Germline CDR1 and CDR2: MGHDK and SYGVNS. The CDR3 contains 13 residues. With 8 bases removed from V and 8 bases from J, the gap between germline ends came to 13 bases. CDR3 loop: CASGQGKYSPLHF. The CDR3 DNA is TGTGCCAGCGGGCAGGGGAAATATTCACCCCTCCACTTT.

The chain is built from TRBV12-3 or TRBV12-4 and TRBJ1-2; D is unresolved. The CDR3 loop spans 11 amino acids. V was trimmed by 6 bases and J by 8 bases, leaving 10 bases between them. CDR3 in amino acids: CASSKLGGYTF. In DNA, the CDR3 is TGTGCCAGCAGCAAACTAGGAGGCTACACCTTC.

The sample holds many counts of this clonotype. The chain couples TRBV7-2 to TRBJ1-6; perhaps TRBD1 as D (6 bases). The germline V gene has CDR1 SGHTA and CDR2 FQGNSA. V was trimmed by 1 base and J by 7 bases, leaving 11 bases between them. The CDR3 loop spans 15 amino acids. CDR3 sequence: CASSLVGGANSPLHF. CDR3 nucleotides: TGTGCCAGCAGCTTAGTTGGGGGGGCAAATTCACCCCTCCACTTT. Based on the CDR3 plus reference TRBV7-2 and TRBJ1-6, the full variable domain is GAGVSQSPSNKVTEKGKDVELRCDPISGHTALYWYRQSLGQGLEFLIYFQGNSAPDKSGLPSDRFSAERTGGSVSTLTIQRTQQEDSAVYLCASSLVGGANSPLHFGNGTRLTVT.

This rearrangement joins TRBV6-2 or TRBV6-3 to TRBJ2-3; unclear D gene. Trimming took 6 bases from V and 4 from J, leaving 11 bases between them. This CDR3 is built from 13 residues. Germline CDR1 MNHEY, CDR2 SVGEGT. The CDR3 loop is CASSSQMADTQYF. Here the CDR3 DNA reads TGTGCCAGCAGCTCCCAGATGGCAGATACGCAGTATTTT.

This chain connects TRBV19 to TRBJ2-1; TRBD2 is a possible D gene (5 bases). Germline V gives CDR1 LNHDA, CDR2 SQIVND (reference sequence). CDR3 size: 13 residues. V was pared by 3 bases and J by 4 bases, with 7 bases between. The CDR3: CASSIGVYNEQFF. For the CDR3, the DNA is TGTGCCAGTAGTATCGGGGTGTACAATGAGCAGTTCTTC. The full variable domain, with the rest looked up from reference TRBV19 and TRBJ2-1, is DGGITQSPKYLFRKEGQNVTLSCEQNLNHDAMYWYRQDPGQGLRLIYYSQIVNDFQKGDIAEGYSVSREKKESFPLTVTSAQKNPTAFYLCASSIGVYNEQFFGPGTRLTVL.

There are a few counts of this clonotype. The rearrangement links TRBV4-1 to TRBJ2-3, with 12 bases fitting TRBD2. The CDR3 loop spans 16 amino acids. The V gene end was trimmed by 1 base and the J gene end by 4 bases; junction bases not matched to a gene: 3. In germline, CDR1 is MGHRA, CDR2 YSYEKL. CDR3 sequence: CASSQGTSGAADTQYF. The CDR3 DNA reads as TGCGCCAGCAGCCAAGGGACTAGCGGGGCGGCAGATACGCAGTATTTT.